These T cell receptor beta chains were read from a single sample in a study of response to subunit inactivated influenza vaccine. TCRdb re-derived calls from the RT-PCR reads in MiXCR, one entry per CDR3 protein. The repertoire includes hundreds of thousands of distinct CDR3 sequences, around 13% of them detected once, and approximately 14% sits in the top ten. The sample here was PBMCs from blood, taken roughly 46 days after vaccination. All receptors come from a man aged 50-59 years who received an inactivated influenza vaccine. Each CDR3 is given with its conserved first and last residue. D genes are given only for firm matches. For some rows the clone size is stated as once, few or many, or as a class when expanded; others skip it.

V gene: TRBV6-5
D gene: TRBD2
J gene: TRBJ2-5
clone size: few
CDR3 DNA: TGTGCCAGCAGTTCGGTGGGGACTAGCGGATTTCAAGAGACCCAGTACTTC
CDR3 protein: CASSSVGTSGFQETQYF

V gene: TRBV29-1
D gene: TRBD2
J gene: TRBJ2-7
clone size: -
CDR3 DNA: TGCAGCGTCGTTACCGGGGGGATCTACGAGCAGTACTTC
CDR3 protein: CSVVTGGIYEQYF

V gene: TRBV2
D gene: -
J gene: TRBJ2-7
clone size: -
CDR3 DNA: TGTGCCAGCTGCCCTGGCAGCGAGCAGTACTTC
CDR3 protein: CASCPGSEQYF

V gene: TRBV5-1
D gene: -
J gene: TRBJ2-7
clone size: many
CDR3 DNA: TGCGCCAGCAGCTCCCAGGGGGGCGCCTACGAGCAGTACTTC
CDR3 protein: CASSSQGGAYEQYF

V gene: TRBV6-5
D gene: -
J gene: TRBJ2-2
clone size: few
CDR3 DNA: TGTGCCAGCAGTTACCGGGACCCTACGACCGGGGAGCTGTTTTTT
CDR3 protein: CASSYRDPTTGELFF

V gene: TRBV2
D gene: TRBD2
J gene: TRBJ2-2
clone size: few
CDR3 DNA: TGTGCCAGCGGGGGACTAGCGTCGAACACCGGGGAGCTGTTTTTT
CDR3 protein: CASGGLASNTGELFF

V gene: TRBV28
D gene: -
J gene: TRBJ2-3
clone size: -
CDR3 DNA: TGTGCCAGCAGAACCCTCGGGGTTGGAACAGATACGCAGTATTTT
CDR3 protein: CASRTLGVGTDTQYF

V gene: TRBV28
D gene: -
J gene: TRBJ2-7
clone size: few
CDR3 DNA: TGTGCCACCGCGACTGGCCCCGAAAACGAGCAGTACTTC
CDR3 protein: CATATGPENEQYF

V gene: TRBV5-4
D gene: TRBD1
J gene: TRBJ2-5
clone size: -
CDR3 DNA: TGTGCCAGCAGGCTACAGGGGGATGAGACCCAGTACTTC
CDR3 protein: CASRLQGDETQYF

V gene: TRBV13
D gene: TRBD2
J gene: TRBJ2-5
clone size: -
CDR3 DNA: TGTGCCTGCAGCCTTCGTACCGGGACTAGCGGGGCGGGAGAGACCCAGTACTTC
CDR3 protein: CACSLRTGTSGAGETQYF

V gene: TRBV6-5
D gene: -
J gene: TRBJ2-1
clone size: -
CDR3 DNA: TGTGCCAGCAGTTACCCGAAACAGGGCGCTGAGCAGTTCTTC
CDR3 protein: CASSYPKQGAEQFF

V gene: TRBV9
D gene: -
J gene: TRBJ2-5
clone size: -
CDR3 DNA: TGTGCCAGCAGCGTAGGGCAAGCCCAAGAGACCCAGTACTTC
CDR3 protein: CASSVGQAQETQYF

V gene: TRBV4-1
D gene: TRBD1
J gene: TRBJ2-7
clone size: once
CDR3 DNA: TGCGCCAGCAGCAACCGGGACAGGGGTTTCGAGCAGTACTTC
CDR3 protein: CASSNRDRGFEQYF

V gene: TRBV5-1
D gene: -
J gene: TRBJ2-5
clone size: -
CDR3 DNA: TGCGCCAGCAGCTTGTCTCAAGCACAAGAGACCCAGTACTTC
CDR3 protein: CASSLSQAQETQYF

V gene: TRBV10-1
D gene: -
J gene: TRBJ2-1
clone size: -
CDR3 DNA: TGCGCCAGCAGTGAAACTAGAGGGGGTCTCAATGAGCAGTTCTTC
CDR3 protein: CASSETRGGLNEQFF

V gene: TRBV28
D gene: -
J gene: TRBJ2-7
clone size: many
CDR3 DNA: TGTGCCAGCAGCCGAGGACCCTGGGAGCAGTACTTC
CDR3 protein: CASSRGPWEQYF

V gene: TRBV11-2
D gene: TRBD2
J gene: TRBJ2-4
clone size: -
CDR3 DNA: TGTGCCAGCAGCCCTCGAGGAGCGGGGGGGACCAAAAACATTCAGTACTTC
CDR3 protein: CASSPRGAGGTKNIQYF

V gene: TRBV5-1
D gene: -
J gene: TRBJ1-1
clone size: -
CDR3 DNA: TGCGCCAGCAGCCGGGGACCCTCCAACACTGAAGCTTTCTTT
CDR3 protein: CASSRGPSNTEAFF

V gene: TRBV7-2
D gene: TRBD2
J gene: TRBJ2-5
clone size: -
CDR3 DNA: TGTGCCAGCAGGCCGGGACTAGCGTCGGAGACCCAGTACTTC
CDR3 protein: CASRPGLASETQYF

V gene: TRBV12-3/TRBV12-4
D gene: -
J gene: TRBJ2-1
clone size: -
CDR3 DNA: TGTGCCAGCAGTTTCTGGCAGGAGGATGAGCAGATCTTC
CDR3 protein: CASSFWQEDEQIF

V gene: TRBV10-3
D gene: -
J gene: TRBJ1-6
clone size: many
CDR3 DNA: TGTGCCATCAGTGAGAGGGAGCCCGGACGGTCACCCCTCCACTTT
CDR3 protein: CAISEREPGRSPLHF

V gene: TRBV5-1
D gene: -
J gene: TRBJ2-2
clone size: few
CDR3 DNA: TGCGCCAGCAGCTATGACACCCGGACCGGGGAGCTGTTTTTT
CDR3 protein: CASSYDTRTGELFF

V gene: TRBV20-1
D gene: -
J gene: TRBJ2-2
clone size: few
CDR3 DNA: TGCAGTGCTAGAGATCGGGGGCGTACCGGGGAGCTGTTTTTT
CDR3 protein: CSARDRGRTGELFF

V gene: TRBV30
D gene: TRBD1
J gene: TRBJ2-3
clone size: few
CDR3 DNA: TGTGCCTGGATGTCGGGACAGGGTACAGATACGCAGTATTTT
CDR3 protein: CAWMSGQGTDTQYF

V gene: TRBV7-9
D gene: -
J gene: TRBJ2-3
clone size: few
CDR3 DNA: TGTGCCAGCAGCCCTCGACTAAGTTCGGATACGCAGTATTTT
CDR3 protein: CASSPRLSSDTQYF

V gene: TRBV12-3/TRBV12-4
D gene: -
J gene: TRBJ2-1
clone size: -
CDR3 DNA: TGTGCCTCCCAGGCCCCCAACTCCACCTACAATGAGCAGTTCTTC
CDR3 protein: CASQAPNSTYNEQFF

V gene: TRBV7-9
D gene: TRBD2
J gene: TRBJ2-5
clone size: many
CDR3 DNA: TGTGCCAGCAGCTTGTCTAGCGGGATCCAAGAGACCCAGTACTTC
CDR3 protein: CASSLSSGIQETQYF

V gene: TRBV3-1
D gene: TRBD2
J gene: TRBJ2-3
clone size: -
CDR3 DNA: TGTGCCAGCAGCCAAACGGCGGGAGCAACAGATACGCAGTATTTT
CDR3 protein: CASSQTAGATDTQYF

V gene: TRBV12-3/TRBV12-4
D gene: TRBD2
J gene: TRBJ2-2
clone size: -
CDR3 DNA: TGTGCCAGCAGTTTAGCTAGACTAGCGGGGGACACCGGGGAGCTGTTTTTT
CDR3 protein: CASSLARLAGDTGELFF

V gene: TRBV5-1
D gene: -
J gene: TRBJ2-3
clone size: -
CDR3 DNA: TGCGCCAGCAGCTCCTACCTATTTGAAGATACGCAGTATTTT
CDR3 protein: CASSSYLFEDTQYF

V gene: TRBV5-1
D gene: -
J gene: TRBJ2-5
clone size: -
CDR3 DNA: TGCGCCAGCAGCTTGGCCGATGGTAGGCGGGAGACCCAGTACTTC
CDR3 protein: CASSLADGRRETQYF

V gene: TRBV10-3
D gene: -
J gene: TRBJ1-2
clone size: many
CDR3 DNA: TGTGCCATCAGTGTACCCATGGGCGGCTACACCTTC
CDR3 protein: CAISVPMGGYTF

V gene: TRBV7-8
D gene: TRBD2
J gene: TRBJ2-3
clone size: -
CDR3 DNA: TGTGCCAGCAGCACACTTAGCGGGGGTAACACAGATACGCAGTATTTT
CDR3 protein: CASSTLSGGNTDTQYF

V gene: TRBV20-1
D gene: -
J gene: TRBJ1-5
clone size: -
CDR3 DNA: TGCAGTGCTGCTGGAACGGTCGGGCATCAGCCCCAGCATTTT
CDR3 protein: CSAAGTVGHQPQHF

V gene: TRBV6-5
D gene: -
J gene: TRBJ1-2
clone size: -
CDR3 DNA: TGTGCCAGCAGTTACCCCCGCCGGCCTTATGGCTACACCTTC
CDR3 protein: CASSYPRRPYGYTF

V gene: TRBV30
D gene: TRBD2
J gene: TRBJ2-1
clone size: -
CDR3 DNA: TGTGCGCGGTCCACTAGCGGGGGGGCCTTCAATGAGCAGTTCTTC
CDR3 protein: CARSTSGGAFNEQFF

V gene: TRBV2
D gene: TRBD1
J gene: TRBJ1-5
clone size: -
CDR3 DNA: TGTGCCAGCAGTTCGCGAACAGGGGGCGGGAATCAGCCCCAGCATTTT
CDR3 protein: CASSSRTGGGNQPQHF

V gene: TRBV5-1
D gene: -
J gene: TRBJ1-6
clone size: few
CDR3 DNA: TGCGCCAGCAGCTTGACCTCGGGGATAAATTCACCCCTCCACTTT
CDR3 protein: CASSLTSGINSPLHF

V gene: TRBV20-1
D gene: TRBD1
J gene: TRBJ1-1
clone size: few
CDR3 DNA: TGCAGTGCTTATCCCGGGACAGGGGGCACTGAAGCTTTCTTT
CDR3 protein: CSAYPGTGGTEAFF

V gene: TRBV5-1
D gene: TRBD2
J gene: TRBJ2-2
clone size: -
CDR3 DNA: TGCGCCAGCAGCCAAGGACACGGAACCCGTCGGGGGGTCGGGGAGCTGTTTTTT
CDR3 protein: CASSQGHGTRRGVGELFF

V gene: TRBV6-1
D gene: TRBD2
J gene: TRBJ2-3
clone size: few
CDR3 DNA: TGTGCCAGCGAACGACTAGCGGGGGCAGATACGCAGTATTTT
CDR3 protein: CASERLAGADTQYF

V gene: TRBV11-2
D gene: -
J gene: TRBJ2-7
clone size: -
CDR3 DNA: TGTGCCAGCAGCTTAAGACTAGTGGGGACAACCTACGAGCAGTACTTC
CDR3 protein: CASSLRLVGTTYEQYF

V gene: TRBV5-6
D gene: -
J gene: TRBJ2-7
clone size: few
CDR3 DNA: TGTGCCAGCAGCTTGGCCGATCTGGGATACGAGCAGTACTTC
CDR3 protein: CASSLADLGYEQYF

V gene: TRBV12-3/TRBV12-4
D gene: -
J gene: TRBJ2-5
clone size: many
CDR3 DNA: TGTGCCAGCAGTTTAGTTTTCGGAGGGGGGAGTGAGACCCAGTACTTC
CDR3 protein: CASSLVFGGGSETQYF

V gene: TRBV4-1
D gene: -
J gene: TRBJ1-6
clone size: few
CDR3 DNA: TGCGCCAGCAGCCAAGGAGAGGTAGATAATTCACCCCTCCACTTT
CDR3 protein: CASSQGEVDNSPLHF

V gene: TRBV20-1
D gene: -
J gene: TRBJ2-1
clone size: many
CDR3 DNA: TGCAGTGCTAGAGACCAGGGGCCCGTAGGGGATGAGCAGTTCTTC
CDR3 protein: CSARDQGPVGDEQFF

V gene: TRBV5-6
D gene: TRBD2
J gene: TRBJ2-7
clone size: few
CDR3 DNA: TGTGCCAGCAACTGGGGGGGGACCTACGAGCAGTACTTC
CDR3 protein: CASNWGGTYEQYF

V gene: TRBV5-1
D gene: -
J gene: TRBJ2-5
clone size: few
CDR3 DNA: TGCGCCAGCAGCTTGGAGGCCCGGCGGGAGACCCAGTACTTC
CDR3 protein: CASSLEARRETQYF

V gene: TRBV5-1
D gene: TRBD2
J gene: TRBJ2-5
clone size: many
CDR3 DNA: TGCGCCAGCAGCTTGGCCGTAGCGGGGGACCTCCAAGAGACCCAGTACTTC
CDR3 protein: CASSLAVAGDLQETQYF

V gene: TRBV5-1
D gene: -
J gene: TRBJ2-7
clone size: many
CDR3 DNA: TGCGCCAGCAGCTTGGTAGAACCCTCCTACGAGCAGTACTTC
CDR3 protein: CASSLVEPSYEQYF

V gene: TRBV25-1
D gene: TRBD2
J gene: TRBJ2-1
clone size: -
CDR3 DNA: TGTGCCAGCAGTACGCTAGCGGGAGTGGGCGAGCAGTTCTTC
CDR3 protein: CASSTLAGVGEQFF

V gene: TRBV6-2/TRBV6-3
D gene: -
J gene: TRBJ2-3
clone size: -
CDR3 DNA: TGTGCCAGCAATTACTGGGGGGATACGCAGTATTTT
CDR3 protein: CASNYWGDTQYF

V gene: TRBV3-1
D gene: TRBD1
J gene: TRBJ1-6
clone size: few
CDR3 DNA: TGTGCCAGCAGCCACGGGACAGTGGCCACCGGATCACCCCTCCACTTT
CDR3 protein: CASSHGTVATGSPLHF

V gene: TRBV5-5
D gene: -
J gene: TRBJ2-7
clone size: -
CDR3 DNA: TGTGCCAGCAGCGGAATGGGGGAGCAGTACTTC
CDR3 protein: CASSGMGEQYF

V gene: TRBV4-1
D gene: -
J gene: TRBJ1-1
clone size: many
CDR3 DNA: TGCGCCAGCAGCCAACTAGACCCCCCTGAAGCTTTCTTT
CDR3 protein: CASSQLDPPEAFF

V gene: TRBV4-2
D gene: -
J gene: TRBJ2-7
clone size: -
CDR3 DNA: TGTGCCAGCAGCCAGGATAGCGGAGCCTACGAGCAGTACTTC
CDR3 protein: CASSQDSGAYEQYF

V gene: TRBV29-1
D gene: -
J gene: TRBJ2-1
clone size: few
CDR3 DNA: TGCAGCGTCCCAGCCCCGGGATGGAGACACAATGAGCAGTTCTTC
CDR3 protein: CSVPAPGWRHNEQFF

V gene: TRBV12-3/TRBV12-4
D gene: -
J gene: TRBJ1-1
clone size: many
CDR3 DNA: TGTGCCAGCAGTTTCAGCGGCGGGAACACTGAAGCTTTCTTT
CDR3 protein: CASSFSGGNTEAFF

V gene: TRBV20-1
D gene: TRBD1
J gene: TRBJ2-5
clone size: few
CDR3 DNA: TGCAGTGCTAGACCGCGGGACAGGGGGTTTAGGGAGACCCAGTACTTC
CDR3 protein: CSARPRDRGFRETQYF